This T cell receptor (beta chain) was retrieved from a study of Ad26.COV2.S vaccination and SARS-CoV-2 variants. TCRdb keeps only in-frame clones here, not all; method: immunoSEQ multiplex PCR. Of about 420,000 clones in the sample, around 89% were seen once. The treatment here: some 19 received Ad26.COV2.S at low or high dose, single or two shots; roughly five received placebo; per-sample allocation not given. Collection of the samples took place on day 63 after the first injection of vaccine or placebo. Germline CDR1 reads SEHNR; CDR2 reads FQNEAQ (reference sequence). The length of the CDR3 is 15 residues. The trim removed 5 bases at V and 3 bases at J, leaving 6 bases unmatched.

This chain connects TRBV7-9 to TRBJ1-5, with 8 nucleotides matching TRBD1. This material consisted of peripheral blood, taken in a trial of Ad26.COV2.S vaccine versus placebo. This TCR came from a person aged 18-65 years who received the Ad26.COV2.S COVID-19 vaccine or a placebo. The CDR3 region is CASSPTDRDNQPQHF. The CDR3 DNA reads as TGTGCCAGCAGCCCAACGGACAGGGACAATCAGCCCCAGCATTTT. The whole variable domain, filled in from reference TRBV7-9 and TRBJ1-5, reads DTGVSQNPRHKITKRGQNVTFRCDPISEHNRLYWYRQTLGQGPEFLTYFQNEAQLEKSRLLSDRFSAERPKGSFSTLEIQRTEQGDSAMYLCASSPTDRDNQPQHFGDGTRLSIL.